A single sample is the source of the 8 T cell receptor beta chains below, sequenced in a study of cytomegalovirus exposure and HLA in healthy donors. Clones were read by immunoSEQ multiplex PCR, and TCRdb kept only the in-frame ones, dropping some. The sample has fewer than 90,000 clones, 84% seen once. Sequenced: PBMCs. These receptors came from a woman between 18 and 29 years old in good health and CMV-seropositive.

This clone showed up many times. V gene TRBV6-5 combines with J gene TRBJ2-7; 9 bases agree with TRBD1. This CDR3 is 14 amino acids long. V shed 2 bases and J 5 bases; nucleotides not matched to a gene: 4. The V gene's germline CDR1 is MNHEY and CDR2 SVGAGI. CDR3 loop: CASSYNTGGHEQYF. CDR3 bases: TGTGCCAGCAGTTACAACACAGGGGGCCACGAGCAGTACTTC.

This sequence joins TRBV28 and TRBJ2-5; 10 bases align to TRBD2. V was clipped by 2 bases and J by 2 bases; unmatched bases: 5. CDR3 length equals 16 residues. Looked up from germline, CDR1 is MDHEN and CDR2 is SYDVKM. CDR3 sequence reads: CASSLSGGAEQETQYF. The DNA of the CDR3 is TGTGCCAGCAGTTTAAGCGGGGGGGCCGAACAAGAGACCCAGTACTTC.

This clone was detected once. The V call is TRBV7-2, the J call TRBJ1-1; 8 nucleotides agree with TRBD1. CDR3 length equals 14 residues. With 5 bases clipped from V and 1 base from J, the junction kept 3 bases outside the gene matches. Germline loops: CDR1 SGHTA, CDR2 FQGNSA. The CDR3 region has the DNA TGTGCCAGCAGCCGGGACAGGCGGAACACTGAAGCTTTCTTT. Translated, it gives CASSRDRRNTEAFF.

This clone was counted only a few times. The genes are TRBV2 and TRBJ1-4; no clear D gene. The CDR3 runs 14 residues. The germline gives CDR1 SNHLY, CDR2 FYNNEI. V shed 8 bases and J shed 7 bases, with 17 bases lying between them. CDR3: CASGDRDHTEKLFF. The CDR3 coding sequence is TGTGCCAGCGGAGACCGGGATCACACTGAAAAACTGTTTTTT.

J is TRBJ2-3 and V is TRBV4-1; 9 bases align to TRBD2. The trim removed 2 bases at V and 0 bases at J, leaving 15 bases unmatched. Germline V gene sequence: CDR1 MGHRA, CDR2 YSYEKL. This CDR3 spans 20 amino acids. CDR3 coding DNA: TGCGCCAGCAGCCAAACCCCGGGACACGGACTAGCGCCTAGCACAGATACGCAGTATTTT. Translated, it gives CASSQTPGHGLAPSTDTQYF.

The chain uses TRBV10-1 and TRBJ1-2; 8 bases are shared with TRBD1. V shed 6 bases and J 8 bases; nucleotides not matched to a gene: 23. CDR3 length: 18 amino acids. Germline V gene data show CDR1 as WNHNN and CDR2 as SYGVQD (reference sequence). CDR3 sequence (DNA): TGCGCCAGCAGGGGTCGTATTTGGTTGACACCCAGGGGGCAGGGCTACACCTTC. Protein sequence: CASRGRIWLTPRGQGYTF.

Written as DNA, the CDR3 is TGTGCCAGCAGCCGGGACAGGGTGGGGCTGTTTTTT. Protein product: CASSRDRVGLFF. The gene calls are TRBV11-2 and TRBJ1-4, with 9 bases fitting TRBD1. J was trimmed by 14 bases and V by 5 bases; bases with no gene match: 6. Germline V CDR1 and CDR2: SGHAT, FQNNGV. The length of the CDR3 is 12 residues.

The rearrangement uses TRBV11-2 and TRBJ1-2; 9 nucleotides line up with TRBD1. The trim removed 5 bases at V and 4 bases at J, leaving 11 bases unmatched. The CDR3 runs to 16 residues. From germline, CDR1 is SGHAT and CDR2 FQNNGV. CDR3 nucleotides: TGTGCCAGCAGCATAACCACCGGGACAGGGTTCTATGGCTACACCTTC. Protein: CASSITTGTGFYGYTF.